These T cell receptor beta chains were read from a single sample in a study of CD8 T cells in ankylosing spondylitis. MiXCR was run by TCRdb on the 5' RACE reads, yielding one entry per CDR3 protein. The data show around 150,000 distinct CDR3 sequences, around 10% seen once. The sample taken for sequencing was blood, either unsorted or a sorted T cell fraction (not recorded which). These receptors were taken from a male donor with ankylosing spondylitis or in good health (not recorded which). Each CDR3 is given with its conserved first and last residue. Each record gives: clone size, V gene, D gene, J gene, CDR3 DNA, CDR3 protein. D genes are given only for firm matches. Size values are once, few and many counts, or a class for expanded clones, and some rows have none.

>many|TRBV27|TRBD1|TRBJ2-2
TGTGCCAGCAGTTTCGGACAGGGTCGTACCGGGGAGCTGTTTTTT
CASSFGQGRTGELFF
>many|TRBV7-8|TRBD1|TRBJ2-3
TGTGCCAGCAGCTCGACAGGGGGGGGAGATACGCAGTATTTT
CASSSTGGGDTQYF
>many|TRBV4-1|TRBD1|TRBJ2-7
TGCGCCAGCAGCCAAAGCCTGGACAGGGGGCACGACGAGCAGTACTTC
CASSQSLDRGHDEQYF
>-|TRBV5-1|-|TRBJ2-7
TGCGCCAGCAGCTTTGGCCGACAGCTCAGTTTGTCCTACGAGCAGTACTTC
CASSFGRQLSLSYEQYF
>many|TRBV10-3|-|TRBJ2-1
TGTGCCACGGAGGCAGACAATGAGCAGTTCTTC
CATEADNEQFF
>-|TRBV7-2|TRBD1|TRBJ2-5
TGTGCCAGCAGCCCCCGCCCGCGACAGGGGCGTGAGACCCAGTACTTC
CASSPRPRQGRETQYF
>many|TRBV5-5|TRBD1|TRBJ1-5
TGTGCCAGCAGCTGGACAGGGAACAGCAATCAGCCCCAGCATTTT
CASSWTGNSNQPQHF
>many|TRBV5-1|TRBD1|TRBJ2-7
TGCGCCAGCAGCTTGGATCCCGGACAGGGGTACGAGCAGTACTTC
CASSLDPGQGYEQYF
>-|TRBV9|-|TRBJ1-2
TGTGCCAGTACTAGGGACCTCTATGGCTACACCTTC
CASTRDLYGYTF
>-|TRBV7-2|TRBD1|TRBJ2-7
TGTGCCAGCAGCACTGGACAGGCGGCCTACGAGCAGTACTTC
CASSTGQAAYEQYF
>few|TRBV9|TRBD1|TRBJ2-7
TGTGCCAGCAGCATGGGGACAGAATCCTACGAGCAGTACTTC
CASSMGTESYEQYF